Reported below is one TCR beta chain. The sample belongs to a study of T cell responses to AZD1222 COVID-19 vaccine. TCRdb's table, derived via immunoSEQ multiplex PCR, lists solely in-frame clones and lacks some. The data hold 40,000 to 60,000 clones, with roughly 90% observed a single time. The CDR3 is 16 residues long. The germline CDR1 and CDR2 sequences are MNHEY and SVGAGI. V gave up 3 bases and J gave up 0 bases; unmatched junction bases: 4. The chain joins TRBV6-5 to TRBJ2-5; 10 bases align to TRBD1. The specimen comprised peripheral blood, sampled 28 days after the second AZD1222 dose. The TCR originated in an adult who received the AZD1222 COVID-19 vaccine. The CDR3 bases are TGTGCCAGCAGTTATTCCGGGACAGGGGACCAAGAGACCCAGTACTTC. Amino acid sequence: CASSYSGTGDQETQYF.